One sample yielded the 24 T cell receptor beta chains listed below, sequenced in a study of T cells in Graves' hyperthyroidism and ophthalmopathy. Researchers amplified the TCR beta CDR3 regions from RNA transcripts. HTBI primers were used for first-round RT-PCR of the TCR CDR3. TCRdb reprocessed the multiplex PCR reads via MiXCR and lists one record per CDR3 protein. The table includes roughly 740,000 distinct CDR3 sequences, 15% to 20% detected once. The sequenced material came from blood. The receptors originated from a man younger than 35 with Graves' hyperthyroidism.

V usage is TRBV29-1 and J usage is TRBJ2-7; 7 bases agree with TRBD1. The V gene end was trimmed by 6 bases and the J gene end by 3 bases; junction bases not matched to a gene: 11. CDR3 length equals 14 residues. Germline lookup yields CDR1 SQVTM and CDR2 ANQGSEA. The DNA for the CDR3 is TGCAGCGTGATCAGACAGGGAGTGGGCTACGAGCAGTACTTC. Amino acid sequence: CSVIRQGVGYEQYF.

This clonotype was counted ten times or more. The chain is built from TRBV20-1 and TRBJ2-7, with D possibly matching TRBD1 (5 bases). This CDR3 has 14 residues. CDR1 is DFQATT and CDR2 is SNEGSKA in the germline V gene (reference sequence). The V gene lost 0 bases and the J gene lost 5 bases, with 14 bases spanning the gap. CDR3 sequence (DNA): TGCAGTGCTAGAGATGGGGCAGGGTGGGACGAGCAGTACTTC. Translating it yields CSARDGAGWDEQYF.

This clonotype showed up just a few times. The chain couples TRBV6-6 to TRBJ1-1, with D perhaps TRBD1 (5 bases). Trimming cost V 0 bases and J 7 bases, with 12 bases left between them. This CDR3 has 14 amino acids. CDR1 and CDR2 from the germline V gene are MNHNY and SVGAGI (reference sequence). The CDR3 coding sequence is TGTGCCAGCAGTTACTCGGGACTTGCGGGTGAAGCTTTCTTT. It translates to CASSYSGLAGEAFF.

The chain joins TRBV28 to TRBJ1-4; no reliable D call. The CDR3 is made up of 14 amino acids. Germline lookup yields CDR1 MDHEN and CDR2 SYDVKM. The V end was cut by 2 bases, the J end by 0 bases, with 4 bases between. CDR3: CASSLITTNEKLFF. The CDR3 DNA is TGTGCCAGCAGTTTAATCACAACTAATGAAAAACTGTTTTTT.

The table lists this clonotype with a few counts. The chain's CDR3 is CASTPGRDQPQHF. The CDR3 DNA is TGTGCCAGCACCCCCGGCCGGGATCAGCCCCAGCATTTT. This chain joins TRBV7-6 and TRBJ1-5; no clear D gene. The CDR3 length is 13 residues. Germline V CDR1 and CDR2: SGHVS, FNYEAQ. Trimming took off 7 bases at V and 5 bases at J, with 12 bases between the two ends.

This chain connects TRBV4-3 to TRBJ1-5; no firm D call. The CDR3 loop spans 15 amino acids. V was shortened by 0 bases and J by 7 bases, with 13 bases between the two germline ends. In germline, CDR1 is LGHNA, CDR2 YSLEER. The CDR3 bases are TGCGCCAGCAGCCAAGATTATTTAGGCGGGCAGCCCCAGCATTTT. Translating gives CASSQDYLGGQPQHF.

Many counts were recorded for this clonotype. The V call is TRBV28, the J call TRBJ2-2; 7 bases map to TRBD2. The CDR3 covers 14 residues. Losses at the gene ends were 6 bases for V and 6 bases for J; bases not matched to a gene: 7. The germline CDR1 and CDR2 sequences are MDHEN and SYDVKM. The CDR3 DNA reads TGTGCCAGCAGCGAACGGGCGGGGGCCGGGGAGCTGTTTTTT. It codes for CASSERAGAGELFF.

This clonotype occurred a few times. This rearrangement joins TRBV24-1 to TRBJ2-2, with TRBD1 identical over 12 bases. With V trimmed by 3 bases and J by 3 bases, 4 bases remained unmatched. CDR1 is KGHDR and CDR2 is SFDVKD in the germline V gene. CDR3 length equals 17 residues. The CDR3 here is CATSDLGQGADTGELFF. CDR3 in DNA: TGTGCCACCAGTGATCTGGGACAGGGGGCTGACACCGGGGAGCTGTTTTTT.

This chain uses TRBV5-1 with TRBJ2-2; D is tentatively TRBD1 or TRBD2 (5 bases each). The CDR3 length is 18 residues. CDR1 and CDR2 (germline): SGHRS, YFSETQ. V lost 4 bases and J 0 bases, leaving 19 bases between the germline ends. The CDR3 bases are TGCGCCAGCAGCATCGCTCCGGGACCCTTATCGAACACCGGGGAGCTGTTTTTT. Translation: CASSIAPGPLSNTGELFF.

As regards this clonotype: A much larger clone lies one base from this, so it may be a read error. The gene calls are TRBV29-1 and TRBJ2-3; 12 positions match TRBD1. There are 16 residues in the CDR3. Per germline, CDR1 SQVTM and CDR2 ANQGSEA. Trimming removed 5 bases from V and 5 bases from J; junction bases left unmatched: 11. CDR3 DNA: TGCAGCGTTAGAGATACCGGGACAGGGGGCAGAGATACGCAGTATTTT. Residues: CSVRDTGTGGRDTQYF.

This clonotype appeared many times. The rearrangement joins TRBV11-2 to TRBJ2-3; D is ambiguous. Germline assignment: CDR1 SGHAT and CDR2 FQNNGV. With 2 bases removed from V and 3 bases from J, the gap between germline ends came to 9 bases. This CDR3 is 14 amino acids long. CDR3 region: CASSLNSGTDTQYF. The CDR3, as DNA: TGTGCCAGCAGCTTAAACTCCGGGACAGATACGCAGTATTTT.

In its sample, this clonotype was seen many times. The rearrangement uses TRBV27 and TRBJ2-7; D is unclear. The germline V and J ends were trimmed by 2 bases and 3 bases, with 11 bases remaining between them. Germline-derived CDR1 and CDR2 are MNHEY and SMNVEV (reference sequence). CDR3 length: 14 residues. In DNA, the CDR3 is TGTGCCAGCAGTTTAGCCAGCGCATTCTACGAGCAGTACTTC. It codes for CASSLASAFYEQYF.

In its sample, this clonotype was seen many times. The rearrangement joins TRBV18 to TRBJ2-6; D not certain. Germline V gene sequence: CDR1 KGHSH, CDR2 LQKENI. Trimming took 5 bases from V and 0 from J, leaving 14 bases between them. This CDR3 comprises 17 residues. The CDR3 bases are TGTGCCAGCTCAGAGACAACAGCTAACTCTGGGGCCAACGTCCTGACTTTC. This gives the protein CASSETTANSGANVLTF.

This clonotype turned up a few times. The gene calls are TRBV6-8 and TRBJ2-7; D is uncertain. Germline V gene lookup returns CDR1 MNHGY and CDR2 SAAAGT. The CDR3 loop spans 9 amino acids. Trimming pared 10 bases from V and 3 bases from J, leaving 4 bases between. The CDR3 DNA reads TGTGCCACCCTCTACGAGCAGTACTTC. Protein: CATLYEQYF.

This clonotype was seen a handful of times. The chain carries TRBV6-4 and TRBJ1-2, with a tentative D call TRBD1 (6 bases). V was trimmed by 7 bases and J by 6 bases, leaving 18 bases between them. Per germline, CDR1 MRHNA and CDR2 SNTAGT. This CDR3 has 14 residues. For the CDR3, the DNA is TGTGCCAGCACCAGTGAAGGGGGTTACGATGGCTACACCTTC. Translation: CASTSEGGYDGYTF.

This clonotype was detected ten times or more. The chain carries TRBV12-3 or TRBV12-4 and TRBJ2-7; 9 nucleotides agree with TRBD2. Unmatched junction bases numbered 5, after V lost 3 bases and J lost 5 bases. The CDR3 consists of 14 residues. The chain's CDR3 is CASSLEAGGDEQYF. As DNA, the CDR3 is TGTGCCAGCAGTTTGGAGGCGGGGGGGGACGAGCAGTACTTC.

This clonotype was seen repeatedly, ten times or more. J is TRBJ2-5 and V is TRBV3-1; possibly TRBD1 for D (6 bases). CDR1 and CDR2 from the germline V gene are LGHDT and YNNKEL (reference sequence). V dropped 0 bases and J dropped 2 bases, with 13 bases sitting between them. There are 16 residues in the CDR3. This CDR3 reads CASSQDGGSAQETQYF. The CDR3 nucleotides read TGTGCCAGCAGCCAAGATGGGGGCTCCGCTCAAGAGACCCAGTACTTC.

The CDR3 DNA sequence: TGTGCCAGCAGCGTAGGTGTAGCGGCCGATGAGCAGTTCTTC. The encoded protein is CASSVGVAADEQFF. This chain uses TRBV9 with TRBJ2-1; a possible D gene is TRBD2 (6 bases). The CDR3 sequence is 14 residues long. Germline V lookup: CDR1 SGDLS, CDR2 YYNGEE. The V end lost 0 bases, the J end lost 8 bases, and 12 bases lay between the germline ends.

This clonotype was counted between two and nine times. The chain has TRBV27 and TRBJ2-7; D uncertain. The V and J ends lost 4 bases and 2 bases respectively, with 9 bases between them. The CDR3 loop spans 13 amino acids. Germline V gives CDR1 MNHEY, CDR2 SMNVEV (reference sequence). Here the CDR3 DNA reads TGTGCCAGCAGTTCCGGGTTCACCTACGAGCAGTACTTC. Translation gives CASSSGFTYEQYF.

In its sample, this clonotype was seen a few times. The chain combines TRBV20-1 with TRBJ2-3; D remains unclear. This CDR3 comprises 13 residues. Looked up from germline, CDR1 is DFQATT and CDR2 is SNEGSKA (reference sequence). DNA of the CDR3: TGCACTCCTAGGGCCACTTCCACAGATACGCAGTATTTT. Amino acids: CTPRATSTDTQYF.

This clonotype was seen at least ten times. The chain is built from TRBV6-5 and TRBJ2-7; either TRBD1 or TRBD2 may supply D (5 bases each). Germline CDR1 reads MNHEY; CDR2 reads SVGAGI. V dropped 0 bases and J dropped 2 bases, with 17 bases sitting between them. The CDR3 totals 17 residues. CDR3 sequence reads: CASSYSRGPRRAYEQYF. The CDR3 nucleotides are TGTGCCAGCAGTTACTCGAGGGGCCCAAGGCGCGCCTACGAGCAGTACTTC.

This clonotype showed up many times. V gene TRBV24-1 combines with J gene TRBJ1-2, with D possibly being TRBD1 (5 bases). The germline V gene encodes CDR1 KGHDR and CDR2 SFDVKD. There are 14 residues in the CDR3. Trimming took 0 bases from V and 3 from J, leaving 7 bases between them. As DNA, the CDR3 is TGTGCCACCAGTGATTTGCGAGGGGACTATGGCTACACCTTC. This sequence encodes CATSDLRGDYGYTF.

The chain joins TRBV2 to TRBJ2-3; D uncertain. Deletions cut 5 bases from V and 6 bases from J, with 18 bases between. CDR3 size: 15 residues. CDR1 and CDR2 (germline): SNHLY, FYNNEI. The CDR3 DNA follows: TGTGCCAGCAGTTTATCCCCCTACCTCGCGGATACGCAGTATTTT. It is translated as CASSLSPYLADTQYF.

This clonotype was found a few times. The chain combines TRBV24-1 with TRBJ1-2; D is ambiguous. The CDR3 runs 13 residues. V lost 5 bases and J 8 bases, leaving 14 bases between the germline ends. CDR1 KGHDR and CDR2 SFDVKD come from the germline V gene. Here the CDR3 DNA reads TGTGCCACCAGTGGCACAACAAGTTGGGGCTACACCTTC. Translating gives CATSGTTSWGYTF.